The rows below give T cell receptor beta chains drawn from one sample of a study of T-cell reconstitution after alpha-beta-depleted transplantation in children. One entry per CDR3 protein, called by TCRdb with MiXCR from the PCR reads. Found here are 200,000 to 300,000 distinct CDR3 sequences, roughly 7.7% of them singletons; the top ten hold 6.3%. The specimen was PBMCs, mostly from graft donor cells, collected 180 days after TCRalphabeta/CD19-depleted stem cell transplant. These TCRs come from a male patient aged 10 to 17 who had a stem cell transplant for acute lymphoblastic leukemia, so the T cells may come from the graft donor. Each CDR3 is given with its conserved first and last residue. The order of the fields is D gene, clone size, V gene, J gene, CDR3 length, CDR3 DNA, CDR3 protein. D genes are given only for firm matches. Where a row states a size, it is once, few, many or the class of an expanded clone; other rows omit it.

>TRBD2|many|TRBV29-1|TRBJ2-1|15
TGCAGCGTTGATACTGGACTAGCCAGGGCCAATGAGCAGTTCTTC
CSVDTGLARANEQFF
>.|.|TRBV23-1|TRBJ2-7|14
TGCGCCAGCAGTCAATCAGAGGAGTCCTACGAGCAGTACTTC
CASSQSEESYEQYF
>.|many|TRBV27|TRBJ2-7|16
TGTGCCAGCAGTTTAGGGTTCGGGGGGCCAGCCTACGAGCAGTACTTC
CASSLGFGGPAYEQYF
>.|many|TRBV12-3/TRBV12-4|TRBJ1-2|15
TGTGCCAGCAGTCCCTCCAGGCAGGGCTCCTATGGCTACACCTTC
CASSPSRQGSYGYTF
>.|many|TRBV29-1|TRBJ1-1|14
TGCAGCGTTGAGCGGTCAAGGCTGAACACTGAAGCTTTCTTT
CSVERSRLNTEAFF
>TRBD1|many|TRBV18|TRBJ2-1|15
TGTGCCAGCTCACCTCCGGGACAGGCATACAATGAGCAGTTCTTC
CASSPPGQAYNEQFF
>.|many|TRBV6-1|TRBJ2-7|14
TGTGCCAGCAGTGGACGAAGAGGCGCCTACGAGCAGTACTTC
CASSGRRGAYEQYF
>.|many|TRBV9|TRBJ2-1|14
TGTGCCAGCAGCGCCAGGGACGCCTACAATGAGCAGTTCTTC
CASSARDAYNEQFF
>TRBD2|many|TRBV5-1|TRBJ2-2|16
TGCGCCAGCAGCCTGACTAGCGGGGTGAACACCGGGGAGCTGTTTTTT
CASSLTSGVNTGELFF
>.|many|TRBV14|TRBJ2-3|16
TGTGCCAGCAGCCAAGGGACGGGCATTATCACAGATACGCAGTATTTT
CASSQGTGIITDTQYF
>.|many|TRBV18|TRBJ2-2|14
TGTGCCAGCTCTAAGACAGGAACCACCGGGGAGCTGTTTTTT
CASSKTGTTGELFF
>TRBD1|many|TRBV7-9|TRBJ1-1|16
TGTGCCAGCAGCGGGTTGACAGGGGGCGCAAGGACTGAAGCTTTCTTT
CASSGLTGGARTEAFF
>.|many|TRBV5-5|TRBJ2-3|14
TGTGCCAGCAGCTCGTACTCCGATGCAGATACGCAGTATTTT
CASSSYSDADTQYF
>TRBD2|.|TRBV6-5|TRBJ2-2|16
TGTGCCAGCAGTTACCCAAGCGGGGGGGCTGGCGGGGAGCTGTTTTTT
CASSYPSGGAGGELFF
>.|.|TRBV5-6|TRBJ1-1|16
TGTGCCAGCGGCTTGGGGCCCCCCACGAAGAACACTGAAGCTTTCTTT
CASGLGPPTKNTEAFF
>.|many|TRBV6-1|TRBJ1-5|16
TGTGCCAGCAGTCCCGCCCCGGCGGCCCTGAATCAGCCCCAGCATTTT
CASSPAPAALNQPQHF